Below are 29 T cell receptor beta chains sequenced from a single sample in a study of shared clonotypes between healthy human individuals. Some clones are missing from TCRdb's copy, which holds only in-frame ones; the method was immunoSEQ multiplex PCR. The table records approximately 1.5 million clones, around 98% of them present only once. The sequenced material came from naive CD4+ T cells sorted from blood. Subset of the sample: CD45RA+ positively selected. All receptors derive from a man younger than 40 in good health.

The V gene is TRBV6-5, the J gene TRBJ2-7; 9 bases are shared with TRBD2. The CDR3 is 15 amino acids. Germline assignment: CDR1 MNHEY and CDR2 SVGAGI. Trimming cost V 3 bases and J 3 bases; bases outside gene matches: 6. CDR3 coding DNA: TGTGCCAGCAGTTATCCTAGCGGGACGAGCTACGAGCAGTACTTC. Its protein product is CASSYPSGTSYEQYF.

V is TRBV29-1 and J is TRBJ2-1, with D hard to call. The CDR3 runs to 13 residues. Germline lookup yields CDR1 SQVTM and CDR2 ANQGSEA. Trimming shortened V by 1 base and J by 7 bases, and 11 bases separated the two germline ends. CDR3 in DNA: TGCAGCGTTGAAGGACCCCGATGGAATGAGCAGTTCTTC. The encoded protein is CSVEGPRWNEQFF.

The chain joins TRBV5-4 to TRBJ2-7; D might be TRBD1 (6 bases). Germline V gene lookup returns CDR1 SGHNT and CDR2 YYREEE (reference sequence). V was trimmed by 0 bases and J by 2 bases, leaving 9 bases between them. The CDR3 extends over 14 amino acids. The CDR3 loop is CASSLETGTYEQYF. In nucleotides, the CDR3 is TGTGCCAGCAGCTTGGAGACAGGTACCTACGAGCAGTACTTC.

The chain combines TRBV5-1 with TRBJ2-3; 9 bases map to TRBD2. Trimming removed 0 bases from V and 2 bases from J; junction bases left unmatched: 13. The CDR3 is made up of 19 amino acids. From germline, CDR1 is SGHRS and CDR2 YFSETQ. In DNA form, the CDR3 reads TGCGCCAGCAGCTTGGAGTTTGGGGCTAGCGGGACGACCACAGATACGCAGTATTTT. This gives the protein CASSLEFGASGTTTDTQYF.

This chain links TRBV6-4 with TRBJ2-1; 10 bases match TRBD1. Per the germline V gene, CDR1 is MRHNA and CDR2 is SNTAGT. V shed 4 bases, J shed 6 bases, and the junction held 3 bases outside the gene matches. The CDR3 runs to 14 residues. The CDR3, as DNA: TGTGCCAGCAGTGGAGGGACAGGGGCCAATGAGCAGTTCTTC. Amino acid sequence: CASSGGTGANEQFF.

The rearrangement joins TRBV7-9 to TRBJ2-7, with D perhaps TRBD2 (5 bases). Germline values: CDR1 SEHNR, CDR2 FQNEAQ (reference sequence). Trimming shortened V by 7 bases and J by 3 bases, and 19 bases separated the two germline ends. This CDR3 contains 15 residues. CDR3 nucleotides: TGTGCCAGCATCCCCCAACGGGGTGGGATCTACGAGCAGTACTTC. This translates into CASIPQRGGIYEQYF.

This chain's CDR3 is CASSEGETKQYF. Written as DNA, the CDR3 is TGTGCCAGCAGTGAAGGCGAAACCAAGCAGTACTTC. The genes are TRBV6-1 and TRBJ2-7; no reliable D call. The length of the CDR3 is 12 residues. Germline CDR1 reads MNHNS; CDR2 reads SASEGT. V shed 1 base and J shed 8 bases, with 9 bases lying between them.

This rearrangement joins TRBV5-1 to TRBJ1-3; D is unclear. The germline gives CDR1 SGHRS, CDR2 YFSETQ. The V end lost 5 bases, the J end lost 4 bases, and 10 bases lay between the germline ends. This CDR3 has 13 residues. The CDR3 DNA is TGCGCCAGCAGGACCGATGCGGGAAACACCATATATTTT. It yields the protein CASRTDAGNTIYF.

The V call is TRBV2, the J call TRBJ2-2; 7 nucleotides agree with TRBD1. The CDR3 is 15 residues long. Germline V gene lookup returns CDR1 SNHLY and CDR2 FYNNEI. The junction had 10 bases not matched to a gene; V was cut back by 8 bases and J by 4 bases. CDR3 in amino acids: CASLTYRGGTGELFF. CDR3 coding DNA: TGTGCCAGCCTCACCTACAGGGGTGGCACCGGGGAGCTGTTTTTT.

CDR3 protein: CASSRRTGVQPQHF. CDR3 coding DNA: TGTGCCAGCAGTAGAAGAACAGGGGTTCAGCCCCAGCATTTT. The V call is TRBV6-5, the J call TRBJ1-5; 7 nucleotides agree with TRBD1. The CDR3 contains 14 residues. Germline V CDR1 and CDR2: MNHEY, SVGAGI. The J segment lost 6 bases and the V segment lost 5 bases, leaving 7 bases of the junction unmatched.

This chain uses TRBV7-1 with TRBJ1-5; D uncertain. TRBV7-1 is annotated as an ORF whose role is uncertain. V was cut by 4 bases and J by 7 bases, with 14 bases left in between. The CDR3 length is 14 residues. CDR3 in DNA: TGTGCCAGCAGCTTAGTCTCGAAGGACCAGCCCCAGCATTTT. Its translation: CASSLVSKDQPQHF.

The chain has TRBV6-5 and TRBJ1-2; 11 nucleotides align to TRBD1. Trimming cost V 5 bases and J 4 bases; bases outside gene matches: 6. From germline, CDR1 is MNHEY and CDR2 SVGAGI. CDR3 length: 15 residues. The CDR3 sequence: CASSPGTGGLYGYTF. The CDR3 DNA reads TGTGCCAGCAGTCCAGGGACAGGGGGGCTCTATGGCTACACCTTC.

To note about this clone: Other nucleotide sequences in the sample specify the same CDR3. The chain carries TRBV18 and TRBJ1-2; tentatively, D is TRBD1 (5 bases). The germline CDR1 and CDR2 sequences are KGHSH and LQKENI. This CDR3 is 14 amino acids long. Trimming took off 2 bases at V and 0 bases at J, with 7 bases between the two ends. The CDR3 is CASSPGAANYGYTF. Written as DNA, the CDR3 is TGTGCCAGCTCACCAGGGGCTGCTAACTATGGCTACACCTTC.

The V call is TRBV29-1, the J call TRBJ2-1; 9 bases match TRBD2. Per the germline V gene, CDR1 is SQVTM and CDR2 is ANQGSEA. Trimming took 4 bases from V and 9 from J; bases not matched to a gene: 13. The CDR3 consists of 15 residues. The CDR3 sequence: CSVVPGLAGISEQFF. In nucleotides, the CDR3 is TGCAGCGTTGTCCCAGGTCTAGCGGGAATAAGTGAGCAGTTCTTC.

The sample holds one count of this clone. The chain joins TRBV10-3 to TRBJ2-7; 11 nucleotides match TRBD1. Germline CDR1 and CDR2: ENHRY and SYGVKD. CDR3 size: 16 residues. Unmatched junction bases numbered 4, after V lost 2 bases and J lost 1 base. In DNA, the CDR3 is TGTGCCATCAGTGAGACCAGGGACAGGGGGTCCTACGAGCAGTACTTC. This translates into CAISETRDRGSYEQYF.

Regarding this clone: Other nucleotide sequences from this sample produce the same CDR3. The CDR3 nucleotides are TGTGCCAGCAGCTTAGATGGTGCGGGGAGCACAGATACGCAGTATTTT. Its translation is CASSLDGAGSTDTQYF. The chain has TRBV11-2 and TRBJ2-3, with a possible D match to TRBD2 (6 bases). The V gene's germline CDR1 is SGHAT and CDR2 FQNNGV. The ends were cut back, 0 bases at V and 0 bases at J, with 10 bases in the middle. This CDR3 comprises 16 residues.

V is TRBV7-2 and J is TRBJ2-7, with TRBD1 identical over 7 bases. From germline, CDR1 is SGHTA and CDR2 FQGNSA. V was clipped by 1 base and J by 2 bases; unmatched bases: 2. The length of the CDR3 is 14 residues. The CDR3 nucleotides are TGTGCCAGCAGCTTAGTAGGGACAGCCTACGAGCAGTACTTC. This gives the protein CASSLVGTAYEQYF. The entire variable domain, with the rest obtained from reference TRBV7-2 and TRBJ2-7, is as follows: GAGVSQSPSNKVTEKGKDVELRCDPISGHTALYWYRQSLGQGLEFLIYFQGNSAPDKSGLPSDRFSAERTGGSVSTLTIQRTQQEDSAVYLCASSLVGTAYEQYFGPGTRLTVT.

The CDR3 protein is CASGGASTATNEKLFF. The CDR3, as DNA: TGTGCCAGCGGAGGGGCCAGCACTGCAACTAATGAAAAACTGTTTTTT. V is TRBV21-1 and J is TRBJ1-4. TRBV21-1 is a pseudogene. The CDR3 is 16 residues long.

The chain links TRBV6-1 to TRBJ1-2; D might be TRBD1 (5 bases). Trimming removed 2 bases from V and 11 bases from J, with 18 bases in between. Looked up from germline, CDR1 is MNHNS and CDR2 is SASEGT. This CDR3 region has 14 residues. CDR3 residues: CASSERGGGEWYTF. The DNA for the CDR3 is TGTGCCAGCAGTGAACGGGGCGGAGGGGAGTGGTACACCTTC.

CDR3 sequence: CASSLGAIGRNQETQYF. CDR3 DNA: TGCGCCAGCAGCTTGGGGGCTATTGGACGGAACCAAGAGACCCAGTACTTC. The rearrangement links TRBV5-1 to TRBJ2-5; D gene unclear. Trimming cost V 0 bases and J 0 bases, with 15 bases left between them. The CDR3 runs 17 residues. The germline V gene has CDR1 SGHRS and CDR2 YFSETQ.

This chain links TRBV5-1 with TRBJ1-3, with a weak D call TRBD1 (5 bases). Germline values: CDR1 SGHRS, CDR2 YFSETQ. The CDR3 loop spans 16 amino acids. The V end was cut by 4 bases, the J end by 4 bases, with 18 bases between. The chain's CDR3 is CASSGGTGLTGNTIYF. For the CDR3, the DNA is TGCGCCAGCAGCGGCGGAACAGGATTAACCGGAAACACCATATATTTT. The full variable domain, rest sourced from reference TRBV5-1 and TRBJ1-3, is KAGVTQTPRYLIKTRGQQVTLSCSPISGHRSVSWYQQTPGQGLQFLFEYFSETQRNKGNFPGRFSGRQFSNSRSEMNVSTLELGDSALYLCASSGGTGLTGNTIYFGEGSWLTVV.

This chain joins TRBV5-1 and TRBJ2-1; TRBD2 matches 13 bases. With V trimmed by 3 bases and J by 9 bases, 6 bases remained unmatched. Germline values: CDR1 SGHRS, CDR2 YFSETQ. The CDR3 loop spans 15 amino acids. CDR3: CASSYGLAGAGEQFF. For the CDR3, the DNA is TGCGCCAGCAGCTACGGACTAGCGGGAGCCGGTGAGCAGTTCTTC. The variable domain in full, completed from reference TRBV5-1 and TRBJ2-1, reads KAGVTQTPRYLIKTRGQQVTLSCSPISGHRSVSWYQQTPGQGLQFLFEYFSETQRNKGNFPGRFSGRQFSNSRSEMNVSTLELGDSALYLCASSYGLAGAGEQFFGPGTRLTVL.

V and J are TRBV6-5 and TRBJ2-6, with a tentative D call TRBD1 (6 bases). The germline V and J ends were trimmed by 1 base and 2 bases, with 9 bases remaining between them. The germline V gene has CDR1 MNHEY and CDR2 SVGAGI. This CDR3 is 16 amino acids long. The CDR3 here is CASSYFQGTGANVLTF. CDR3 nucleotides: TGTGCCAGCAGTTACTTCCAGGGGACTGGGGCCAACGTCCTGACTTTC.

Comment on this clone: The sample carries other DNA sequences with the same CDR3. The chain couples TRBV5-8 to TRBJ2-7; D possibly matches TRBD1 or TRBD2 (5 bases each). The ends were cut back, 0 bases at V and 2 bases at J, with 9 bases in the middle. The CDR3 covers 14 residues. Germline CDR1 is SGHTS and CDR2 is YDEGEE. CDR3 in amino acids: CASSLGQGAYEQYF. CDR3 DNA: TGTGCCAGCAGCTTGGGGCAGGGAGCCTACGAGCAGTACTTC.

This sequence joins TRBV5-6 and TRBJ1-1, with D unresolved. This CDR3 is built from 13 residues. Trimming shortened V by 0 bases and J by 7 bases, and 10 bases separated the two germline ends. Germline V gene sequence: CDR1 SGHDT, CDR2 YYEEEE. CDR3 coding DNA: TGTGCCAGCAGCTTGGAAAACCGGCTTGAAGCTTTCTTT. It encodes CASSLENRLEAFF.

This chain joins TRBV5-1 and TRBJ2-3, with 10 bases identical to TRBD1. V lost 3 bases, J lost 3 bases, and 7 bases stayed unmatched. There are 16 residues in the CDR3. The V gene's germline CDR1 is SGHRS and CDR2 YFSETQ. The chain's CDR3 is CASSSLTGGLTDTQYF. Written as DNA, the CDR3 is TGCGCCAGCAGCTCCCTGACAGGGGGCCTTACAGATACGCAGTATTTT.

As regards this clone: The same CDR3 is also encoded by other DNA sequences in this sample. V usage is TRBV19 and J usage is TRBJ2-7; unclear D gene. Looked up from germline, CDR1 is LNHDA and CDR2 is SQIVND (reference sequence). With 2 bases removed from V and 0 bases from J, the gap between germline ends came to 8 bases. The CDR3 contains 14 residues. CDR3 nucleotides: TGTGCCAGTAGTATACGAGGCAACTCCTACGAGCAGTACTTC. This codes for CASSIRGNSYEQYF.

This clone occurred once. The genes are TRBV19 and TRBJ2-3; a weak D match, TRBD1 (6 bases). Between the trimmed V and J ends, which lost 3 bases and 0 bases, there was a span of 16 bases. The CDR3 consists of 17 residues. Per germline, CDR1 LNHDA and CDR2 SQIVND (reference sequence). CDR3 coding DNA: TGTGCCAGTAGTATGAATAATGGGGGCTGGAGCACAGATACGCAGTATTTT. This translates into CASSMNNGGWSTDTQYF.

Concerning this clone: Other DNA sequences in the sample encode the same CDR3. The J gene is TRBJ2-7, the V gene TRBV5-1; 12 bases line up with TRBD2. The CDR3 length is 17 residues. V gave up 4 bases and J gave up 0 bases; unmatched junction bases: 8. From germline, CDR1 is SGHRS and CDR2 YFSETQ. Written as DNA, the CDR3 is TGCGCCAGCAGCCTGGGACTAGCGGGTGTTAGCTCCTACGAGCAGTACTTC. Encoded protein: CASSLGLAGVSSYEQYF.